Listed below are T cell receptor beta chains from one sample, sequenced in a study of T-cell reconstitution after alpha-beta-depleted transplantation in children. TCRdb passed the PCR reads through MiXCR, listing each CDR3 protein once. The table shows 440,000 or so distinct CDR3 sequences, with roughly 43% occurring only once. Source: PBMCs, taken before TCRalphabeta/CD19-depleted stem cell transplant. The receptors shown here come from a girl aged 2 to 10 with aplastic anemia, due to receive a stem cell transplant. CDR3s include the opening cysteine and the closing phenylalanine or tryptophan. A D gene is named only where the DNA matches it firmly. Some rows have no size entry. The others give once, few or many, or a class for an expanded clone.

j_gene: TRBJ1-5
d_gene: TRBD1
abundance: few
v_gene: TRBV19
CDR3aa: CASSPMGQGGNQPQHF
CDR3nt: TGTGCCAGTAGTCCAATGGGACAGGGTGGCAATCAGCCCCAGCATTTT

j_gene: TRBJ2-3
d_gene: -
abundance: -
v_gene: TRBV5-4
CDR3aa: CASSSRTKTADTQYF
CDR3nt: TGTGCCAGCAGCTCAAGGACAAAGACGGCAGATACGCAGTATTTT

j_gene: TRBJ2-2
d_gene: -
abundance: -
v_gene: TRBV5-1
CDR3aa: CASSLLRDMSNTGELFF
CDR3nt: TGCGCCAGCAGCTTGTTACGGGACATGTCGAACACCGGGGAGCTGTTTTTT

j_gene: TRBJ1-4
d_gene: TRBD1
abundance: many
v_gene: TRBV12-3/TRBV12-4
CDR3aa: CASSDRGFNEKLFF
CDR3nt: TGTGCCAGCAGTGACAGGGGTTTTAATGAAAAACTGTTTTTT

j_gene: TRBJ2-3
d_gene: -
abundance: once
v_gene: TRBV7-2
CDR3aa: CASSFWGSYADTQYF
CDR3nt: TGTGCCAGCAGCTTCTGGGGGAGTTACGCAGATACGCAGTATTTT

j_gene: TRBJ2-1
d_gene: TRBD2
abundance: -
v_gene: TRBV5-1
CDR3aa: CASSPRRDYASYNEQFF
CDR3nt: TGCGCCAGCAGCCCACGGCGGGACTATGCCTCCTACAATGAGCAGTTCTTC

j_gene: TRBJ2-5
d_gene: -
abundance: -
v_gene: TRBV28
CDR3aa: CASRAIDRETQYF
CDR3nt: TGTGCCAGCAGGGCTATAGATCGGGAGACCCAGTACTTC

j_gene: TRBJ2-5
d_gene: -
abundance: -
v_gene: TRBV7-9
CDR3aa: CASSFYQVLQETQYF
CDR3nt: TGTGCCAGCAGCTTTTATCAGGTCCTCCAAGAGACCCAGTACTTC

j_gene: TRBJ2-5
d_gene: TRBD2
abundance: once
v_gene: TRBV7-6
CDR3aa: CASIPSTSAYQETQYF
CDR3nt: TGTGCCAGCATCCCCTCGACTAGCGCGTACCAAGAGACCCAGTACTTC

j_gene: TRBJ1-3
d_gene: -
abundance: -
v_gene: TRBV7-9
CDR3aa: CASSESSPLIGNTIYF
CDR3nt: TGTGCCAGCAGCGAGAGTAGCCCTCTCATAGGAAACACCATATATTTT

j_gene: TRBJ2-7
d_gene: -
abundance: -
v_gene: TRBV6-1
CDR3aa: CASRRGGQGYEQYF
CDR3nt: TGTGCCAGCAGGAGAGGCGGTCAGGGGTACGAGCAGTACTTC

j_gene: TRBJ2-1
d_gene: TRBD2
abundance: -
v_gene: TRBV7-8
CDR3aa: CASSPAGVAYNEQFF
CDR3nt: TGTGCCAGCAGCCCAGCGGGAGTCGCCTACAATGAGCAGTTCTTC

j_gene: TRBJ2-7
d_gene: TRBD1
abundance: -
v_gene: TRBV4-2
CDR3aa: CASSQELDRGYEQYF
CDR3nt: TGTGCCAGCAGCCAAGAGTTGGACAGGGGGTACGAGCAGTACTTC

j_gene: TRBJ2-1
d_gene: -
abundance: -
v_gene: TRBV4-2
CDR3aa: CASSRERRGTDEQFF
CDR3nt: TGTGCCAGCAGCCGAGAGAGGAGGGGAACAGATGAGCAGTTCTTC

j_gene: TRBJ2-2
d_gene: TRBD2
abundance: -
v_gene: TRBV20-1
CDR3aa: CSASHRPSGASRATGELFF
CDR3nt: TGCAGTGCTAGCCATCGCCCTAGCGGGGCCAGTCGGGCCACCGGGGAGCTGTTTTTT

j_gene: TRBJ1-5
d_gene: -
abundance: many
v_gene: TRBV20-1
CDR3aa: CSATSGNQPQHF
CDR3nt: TGCAGTGCCACGAGCGGGAATCAGCCCCAGCATTTT

j_gene: TRBJ2-3
d_gene: TRBD2
abundance: -
v_gene: TRBV6-1
CDR3aa: CASRALDSGRTDTQYF
CDR3nt: TGTGCCAGCAGAGCCCTCGATAGCGGGAGGACAGATACGCAGTATTTT

j_gene: TRBJ2-7
d_gene: TRBD1
abundance: -
v_gene: TRBV18
CDR3aa: CASSPVTGVDEQYF
CDR3nt: TGTGCCAGCTCACCAGTGACAGGGGTCGACGAGCAGTACTTC

j_gene: TRBJ1-2
d_gene: TRBD1
abundance: -
v_gene: TRBV20-1
CDR3aa: CSARTGEHYGYTF
CDR3nt: TGCAGTGCTAGGACAGGGGAACACTATGGCTACACCTTC

j_gene: TRBJ2-7
d_gene: TRBD2
abundance: many
v_gene: TRBV7-9
CDR3aa: CASSFGTSGSSYEQYF
CDR3nt: TGTGCCAGCAGCTTTGGGACTAGCGGGAGCTCCTACGAGCAGTACTTC

j_gene: TRBJ2-1
d_gene: TRBD2
abundance: -
v_gene: TRBV11-1
CDR3aa: CASSPGTSGGINNEQFF
CDR3nt: TGTGCCAGCAGCCCGGGGACTAGCGGGGGGATAAACAATGAGCAGTTCTTC

j_gene: TRBJ2-5
d_gene: -
abundance: -
v_gene: TRBV7-9
CDR3aa: CASSFPQETQYF
CDR3nt: TGTGCCAGCAGCTTTCCCCAAGAGACCCAGTACTTC

j_gene: TRBJ2-7
d_gene: -
abundance: -
v_gene: TRBV20-1
CDR3aa: CSALPQVNEQYF
CDR3nt: TGCAGTGCTCTTCCGCAGGTCAACGAGCAGTACTTC

j_gene: TRBJ2-2
d_gene: -
abundance: -
v_gene: TRBV18
CDR3aa: CASSPAPTPTGELFF
CDR3nt: TGTGCCAGCTCACCGGCGCCAACCCCTACCGGGGAGCTGTTTTTT

j_gene: TRBJ2-7
d_gene: -
abundance: -
v_gene: TRBV20-1
CDR3aa: CSARDRGKGFSYEQYF
CDR3nt: TGCAGTGCTAGAGATCGAGGGAAAGGGTTCTCCTACGAGCAGTACTTC

j_gene: TRBJ2-1
d_gene: -
abundance: -
v_gene: TRBV6-5
CDR3aa: CASSSPGVGKDNEQFF
CDR3nt: TGTGCCAGCAGTTCGCCAGGGGTGGGTAAAGACAATGAGCAGTTCTTC

j_gene: TRBJ2-7
d_gene: TRBD1
abundance: -
v_gene: TRBV27
CDR3aa: CASSSGTGEYEQYF
CDR3nt: TGTGCCAGCAGCTCCGGGACAGGGGAGTACGAGCAGTACTTC

j_gene: TRBJ2-7
d_gene: -
abundance: -
v_gene: TRBV6-5
CDR3aa: CASSYPGMGRLEQYF
CDR3nt: TGTGCCAGCAGTTACCCTGGGATGGGGAGGCTCGAGCAGTACTTC

j_gene: TRBJ2-5
d_gene: -
abundance: many
v_gene: TRBV7-9
CDR3aa: CASSRSGPQETQYF
CDR3nt: TGTGCCAGCAGCCGTAGCGGACCCCAAGAGACCCAGTACTTC

j_gene: TRBJ2-7
d_gene: TRBD2
abundance: -
v_gene: TRBV7-2
CDR3aa: CASTLGAGGPHEQYF
CDR3nt: TGTGCCAGCACCTTGGGGGCGGGAGGGCCACACGAGCAGTACTTC